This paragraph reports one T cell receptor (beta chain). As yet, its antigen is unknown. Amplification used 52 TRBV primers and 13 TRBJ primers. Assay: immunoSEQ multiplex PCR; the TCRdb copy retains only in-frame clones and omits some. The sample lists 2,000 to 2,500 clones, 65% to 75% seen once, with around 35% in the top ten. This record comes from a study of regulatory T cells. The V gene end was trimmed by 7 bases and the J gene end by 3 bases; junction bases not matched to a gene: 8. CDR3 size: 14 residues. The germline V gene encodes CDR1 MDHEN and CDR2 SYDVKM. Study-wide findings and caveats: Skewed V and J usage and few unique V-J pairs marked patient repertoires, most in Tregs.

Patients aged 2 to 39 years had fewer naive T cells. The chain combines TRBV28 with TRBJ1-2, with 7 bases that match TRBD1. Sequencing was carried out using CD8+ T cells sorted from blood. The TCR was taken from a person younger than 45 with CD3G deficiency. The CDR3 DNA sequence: TGTGCCAGCACGCGTCCGGGGACAGACTATGGCTACACCTTC. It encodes CASTRPGTDYGYTF.